This T cell receptor beta chain appears in the sequencing data of a study of blood T cell repertoires in COVID-19. For the study at large: From T cells, B-cell-depleted T cells, or PBMCs came the material, which was cDNA or gDNA.

This CDR3 region has 16 residues. Source study methods: The assay estimated nucleated cells by amplifying reference gene primers. Assay used: immunoSEQ multiplex PCR; TCRdb lists only in-frame clones, some missing. V and J calls and clone size are as listed in that table; D and trimming were resolved from the DNA. The profile shows 150,000 to 200,000 clones, around nine tenths of them singletons. This receptor was taken from a man between 70 and 80 years old with acute or convalescent COVID-19. The material sequenced was peripheral blood. This rearrangement joins TRBV1 to TRBJ1-5; the table's D call, TRBD1, has no DNA check behind it. TRBV1 is marked as a pseudogene. DNA for the CDR3: TGCACCAGCAGCCCTAAGGACAGGGCGGAGGGGCAGCCCCAGCATTTT. It is translated as CTSSPKDRAEGQPQHF.